This paragraph covers one TCR beta chain sequence. The antigen remains undetermined. These data belong to a study of blood T cells in healthy people across ages. Combining a sample-barcoded 5' primer with a J-beta primer mix, a second PCR ran for 7 to 11 cycles. TCRdb independently ran MiXCR on the 5' RACE reads; one entry per CDR3 protein. The sample carries some 290,000 distinct CDR3 sequences, around 29% recorded once. Study-wide results and caveats: TCR beta diversity per million T cells fell roughly linearly with age. Diversity of TCR beta correlated strongly with naive T cell percentage.

The receptor's source is a woman aged 70-85 years in good health. Sequenced: blood.

CDR3 amino acids: CASQLAGDNEQFF. The CDR3 nucleotides read TGTGCCAGCCAGCTAGCGGGGGACAATGAGCAGTTCTTC. The chain recombines TRBV4-2 with TRBJ2-5; TRBD2 aligns across 10 bases. Matching the DNA end better, TRBJ2-1 makes the J call doubtful. The germline CDR1 and CDR2 sequences are LGHNA and YNFKEQ. The CDR3 is made up of 13 amino acids.